This entry is about one T cell receptor beta chain. TCR beta CDR3 region amplification was performed from RNA transcripts. The TCR CDR3 was amplified in a first-round RT-PCR using the HTBI primer set. TCRdb itself ran the multiplex PCR reads through MiXCR, one entry per CDR3 protein. The sample has 550,000 to 600,000 distinct CDR3 sequences; approximately 15% are singletons. These data come from a study of T cells in Graves' hyperthyroidism and ophthalmopathy. Germline V CDR1 and CDR2: MNHNS, SASEGT. The CDR3 is 14 residues long. V was cut by 11 bases and J by 2 bases, with 17 bases left in between. Sequences were obtained from blood. The chain recombines TRBV6-1 with TRBJ2-3, with D hard to call. This clonotype was sampled from a young woman with Graves' ophthalmopathy. The CDR3 reads CASKVYPTTDTQYF. DNA of the CDR3: TGTGCCTCCAAGGTCTACCCGACCACAGATACGCAGTATTTT.